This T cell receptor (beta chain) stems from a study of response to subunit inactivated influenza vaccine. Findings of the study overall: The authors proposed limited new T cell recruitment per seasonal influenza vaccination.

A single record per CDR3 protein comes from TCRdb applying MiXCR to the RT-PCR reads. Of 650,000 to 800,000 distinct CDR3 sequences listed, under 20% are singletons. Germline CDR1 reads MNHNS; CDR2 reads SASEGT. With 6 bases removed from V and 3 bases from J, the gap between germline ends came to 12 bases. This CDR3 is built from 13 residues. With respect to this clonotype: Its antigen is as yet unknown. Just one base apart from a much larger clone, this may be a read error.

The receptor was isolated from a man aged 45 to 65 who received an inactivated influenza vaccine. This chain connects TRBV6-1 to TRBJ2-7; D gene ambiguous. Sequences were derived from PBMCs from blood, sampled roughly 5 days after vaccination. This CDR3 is CASRGIVVYEQYF. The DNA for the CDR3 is TGTGCCAGCAGGGGGATAGTGGTCTACGAGCAGTACTTC.